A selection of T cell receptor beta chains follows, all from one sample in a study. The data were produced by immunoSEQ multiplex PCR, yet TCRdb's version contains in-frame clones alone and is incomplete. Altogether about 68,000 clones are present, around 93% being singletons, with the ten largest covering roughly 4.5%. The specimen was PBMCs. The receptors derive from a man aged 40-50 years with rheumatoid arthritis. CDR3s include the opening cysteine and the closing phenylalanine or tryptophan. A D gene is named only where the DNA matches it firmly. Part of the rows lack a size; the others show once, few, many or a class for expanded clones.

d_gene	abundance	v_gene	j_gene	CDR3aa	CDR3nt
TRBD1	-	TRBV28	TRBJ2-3	CAIQSDREADTQYF	TGTGCCATCCAATCGGACAGGGAGGCAGATACGCAGTATTTT
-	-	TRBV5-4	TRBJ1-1	CASSQPVGTEAFF	TGTGCCAGCAGTCAGCCGGTGGGCACTGAAGCTTTCTTT
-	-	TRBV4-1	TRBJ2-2	CASSRSTPNTGELFF	TGCGCCAGCAGCCGATCGACACCGAACACCGGGGAGCTGTTTTTT
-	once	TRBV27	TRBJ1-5	CASSARDSNQPQHF	TGTGCCAGCAGTGCGAGGGATAGCAATCAGCCCCAGCATTTT
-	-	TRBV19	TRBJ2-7	CASSIEATAYFEQYF	TGTGCCAGTAGTATAGAAGCGACCGCCTATTTCGAGCAGTACTTC
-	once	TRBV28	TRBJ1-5	CASSLTRQVRQPQHF	TGTGCCAGCAGCCTCACTCGACAGGTTCGTCAGCCCCAGCATTTT
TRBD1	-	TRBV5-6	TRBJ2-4	CASSWPGQGKKNIQYF	TGTGCCAGCAGCTGGCCGGGACAGGGGAAGAAAAACATTCAGTACTTC
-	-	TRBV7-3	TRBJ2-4	CASSSGQPGEDIQYF	TGTGCCAGCAGCTCCGGACAGCCGGGGGAAGACATTCAGTACTTC
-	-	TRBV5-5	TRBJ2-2	CASSLRTLYTGELFF	TGTGCCAGCAGCTTGAGGACACTATACACCGGGGAGCTGTTTTTT
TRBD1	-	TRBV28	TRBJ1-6	CASSPRRGRPYNSPLHF	TGTGCCAGCAGCCCCCGCAGGGGGAGGCCCTATAATTCACCCCTCCACTTT
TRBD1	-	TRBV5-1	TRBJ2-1	CASSLGQGYNEQFF	TGCGCCAGCAGCCTAGGACAGGGGTACAATGAGCAGTTCTTC
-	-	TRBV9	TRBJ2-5	CASSPHEETQYF	TGTGCCAGCAGCCCTCATGAAGAGACCCAGTACTTC
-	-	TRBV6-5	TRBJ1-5	CASSFRTEPKDQPQHF	TGTGCCAGCAGTTTCCGGACCGAGCCTAAGGATCAGCCCCAGCATTTT
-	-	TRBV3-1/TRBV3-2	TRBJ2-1	CASSQAGRHEQFF	TGTGCCAGCAGCCAAGCAGGTCGTCATGAGCAGTTCTTC
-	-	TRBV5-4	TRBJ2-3	CASSLVPFHSTDTQYF	TGTGCCAGCAGCTTGGTTCCATTTCATAGCACAGATACGCAGTATTTT
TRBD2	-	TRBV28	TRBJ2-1	CASYRRASGGSYNEQFF	TGTGCCAGCTACCGGCGGGCTAGCGGGGGTTCCTACAATGAGCAGTTCTTC
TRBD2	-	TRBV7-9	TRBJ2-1	CASSIRLAGVTNEQFF	TGTGCCAGCAGCATCCGACTAGCGGGGGTCACTAATGAGCAGTTCTTC
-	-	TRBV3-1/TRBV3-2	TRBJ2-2	CASSQRQTANTGELFF	TGTGCCAGCAGCCAGAGACAGACCGCGAACACCGGGGAGCTGTTTTTT
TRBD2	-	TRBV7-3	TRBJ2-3	CASSFTSSGSTDTQYF	TGTGCCAGCAGCTTCACCTCTAGCGGGAGCACAGATACGCAGTATTTT
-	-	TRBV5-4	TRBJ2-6	CASSLGAKTSWGANVLTF	TGTGCCAGCAGCTTGGGGGCAAAGACCTCTTGGGGGGCCAACGTCCTGACTTTC
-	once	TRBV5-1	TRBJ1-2	CASSLGAGESYGYTF	TGCGCCAGCAGCTTGGGGGCCGGGGAGTCCTATGGCTACACCTTC
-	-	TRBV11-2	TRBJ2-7	CASSLIRDSYEQYF	TGTGCCAGCAGCTTAATCCGGGACTCCTACGAGCAGTACTTC
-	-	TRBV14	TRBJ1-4	CASSQDRGVNEKLFF	TGTGCCAGCAGCCAAGATAGGGGAGTAAATGAAAAACTGTTTTTT
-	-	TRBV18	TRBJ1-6	CASSPEGWNNSPLHF	TGTGCCAGCTCACCTGAGGGGTGGAATAATTCACCCCTCCACTTT
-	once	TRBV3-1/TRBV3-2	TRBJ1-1	CASSQGEQGNTEAFF	TGTGCCAGCAGCCAAGGGGAACAGGGGAACACTGAAGCTTTCTTT
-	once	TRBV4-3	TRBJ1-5	CASSQERGDSNQPQHF	TGCGCCAGCAGCCAAGAGAGGGGCGATAGCAATCAGCCCCAGCATTTT
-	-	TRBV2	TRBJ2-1	CASSEENHNEQFF	TGTGCCAGCAGTGAAGAAAACCACAATGAGCAGTTCTTC
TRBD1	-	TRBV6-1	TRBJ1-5	CASSELDRGYQPQHF	TGTGCCAGCAGTGAATTGGACAGGGGCTATCAGCCCCAGCATTTT
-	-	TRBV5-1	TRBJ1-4	CASSLDGQNEKLFF	TGCGCCAGCAGCTTGGACGGACAAAATGAAAAACTGTTTTTT
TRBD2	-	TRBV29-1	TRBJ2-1	CSVEPASGHNEQFF	TGCAGCGTTGAGCCGGCTAGCGGACACAATGAGCAGTTCTTC
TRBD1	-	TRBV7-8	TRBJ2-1	CASSDTGQVVHNEQFF	TGTGCCAGCAGCGATACTGGACAGGTTGTCCACAATGAGCAGTTCTTC
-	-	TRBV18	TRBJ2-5	CASSPQETQYF	TGTGCCAGCTCACCACAAGAGACCCAGTACTTC
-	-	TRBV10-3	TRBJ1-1	CAISGQVNTEAFF	TGTGCCATCAGTGGACAGGTGAACACTGAAGCTTTCTTT
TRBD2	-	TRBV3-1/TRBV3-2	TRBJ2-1	CASSQEGGRGWNEQFF	TGTGCCAGCAGCCAAGAAGGCGGGAGGGGTTGGAATGAGCAGTTCTTC
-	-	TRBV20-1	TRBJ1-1	CSASDLRQTNTEAFF	TGCAGTGCTAGTGACCTTAGACAAACGAACACTGAAGCTTTCTTT
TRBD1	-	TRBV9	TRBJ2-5	CASSKGGHETQYF	TGTGCCAGCAGCAAAGGGGGCCACGAGACCCAGTACTTC
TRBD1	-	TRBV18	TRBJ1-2	CASSPGQGNYGYTF	TGTGCCAGCTCGCCGGGACAGGGGAACTATGGCTACACCTTC
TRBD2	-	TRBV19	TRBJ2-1	CASSIDILAGVYNEQFF	TGTGCCAGTAGTATAGATATACTAGCGGGAGTGTACAATGAGCAGTTCTTC
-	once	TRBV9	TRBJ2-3	CASSVVSLGGAGDTQYF	TGTGCCAGCAGCGTAGTATCGTTGGGGGGGGCAGGAGATACGCAGTATTTT
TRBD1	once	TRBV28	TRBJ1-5	CASSLRTGLRQPQHF	TGTGCCAGCAGTCTTCGGACAGGGTTGAGACAGCCCCAGCATTTT
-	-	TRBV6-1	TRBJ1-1	CASSEGARGSAMGRHTEAFF	TGTGCCAGCAGTGAAGGGGCCCGGGGGTCAGCGATGGGGAGACACACTGAAGCTTTCTTT
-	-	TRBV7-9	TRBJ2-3	CASSLTGGPADTQYF	TGTGCCAGCAGCCTGACGGGCGGCCCCGCAGATACGCAGTATTTT
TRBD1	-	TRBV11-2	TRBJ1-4	CASSLAGTGGEKLFF	TGTGCCAGCAGCTTAGCCGGGACAGGGGGCGAAAAACTGTTTTTT
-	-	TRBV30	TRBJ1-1	CAWRLETPNTEAFF	TGTGCCTGGAGGCTCGAGACACCGAACACTGAAGCTTTCTTT
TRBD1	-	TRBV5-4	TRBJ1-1	CASSLADRGPIANTEAFF	TGTGCCAGCAGCTTGGCCGACAGGGGGCCCATAGCGAACACTGAAGCTTTCTTT
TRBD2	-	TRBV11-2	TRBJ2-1	CASNKLGTSGRERSEQFF	TGTGCCAGCAACAAACTCGGGACTAGCGGGAGGGAACGGAGTGAGCAGTTCTTC
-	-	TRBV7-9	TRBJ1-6	CASSLARDYNSPLHF	TGTGCCAGCAGCTTAGCCAGAGACTATAATTCACCCCTCCACTTT
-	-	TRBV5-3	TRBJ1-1	CARSLLNAEAFF	TGTGCCAGAAGCTTACTGAACGCCGAAGCTTTCTTT
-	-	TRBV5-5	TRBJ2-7	CASSLPTGLEQYF	TGTGCCAGCAGCTTGCCTACGGGGCTCGAGCAGTACTTC
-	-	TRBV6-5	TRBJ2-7	CASSTRGRLTYEQYF	TGTGCCAGCAGCACTAGGGGCAGACTCACCTACGAGCAGTACTTC
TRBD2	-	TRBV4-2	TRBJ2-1	CASSQKSGLAGIEQFF	TGTGCCAGCAGCCAAAAGTCAGGACTAGCGGGGATTGAGCAGTTCTTC
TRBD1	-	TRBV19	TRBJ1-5	CASRQGDQPQHF	TGTGCCAGTCGACAGGGGGATCAGCCCCAGCATTTT
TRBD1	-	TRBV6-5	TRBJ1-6	CASSSDRGPQNSPLHF	TGTGCCAGCAGTTCGGACAGGGGGCCACAAAATTCACCCCTCCACTTT
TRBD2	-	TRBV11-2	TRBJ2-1	CASSLGAGGLYNEQFF	TGTGCCAGCAGCTTAGGAGCGGGAGGCCTCTACAATGAGCAGTTCTTC
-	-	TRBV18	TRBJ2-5	CASSPPGETQYF	TGTGCCAGCTCACCACCGGGGGAGACCCAGTACTTC